This TCR beta chain was captured in a study of shared clonotypes between healthy human individuals. As for the study in general: The people who gave samples were two women and a few men aged 18 to 49.

Genomic DNA of every subset was divided equally among multiple immunoSEQ plates. Here immunoSEQ multiplex PCR was the method, and the copy in TCRdb shows in-frame clones only, minus some. The sample has about 1.5 million clones, about 96% seen once. CDR1 and CDR2 (germline): SGHVS, FQNEAQ. The CDR3 contains 16 residues. Trimming left V 3 bases short and J 0 bases short, with 12 bases between. The chain joins TRBV7-8 to TRBJ2-1, with a weak D call TRBD2 (6 bases). The specimen sequenced was naive CD4+ T cells sorted from blood. Subset here: CD45RA+ positively selected. This sequence was found in a man aged 25-45 years in good health. CDR3 sequence: CASSFLAAGSYNEQFF. The CDR3 DNA is TGTGCCAGCAGCTTTTTAGCGGCCGGCTCCTACAATGAGCAGTTCTTC.